This is a list of T cell receptor beta chains from one sample in a study of blood T cell repertoires in COVID-19. Libraries were prepared by immunoSEQ multiplex PCR; TCRdb keeps only in-frame clonotypes and omits some of them. Counted here are around 220,000 clones, roughly three quarters occurring once; the ten biggest clones make up about 4%. Sequenced sample: peripheral blood. Source of these receptors: a woman in her 40s with active or convalescent COVID-19. CDR3s include the opening cysteine and the closing phenylalanine or tryptophan. Each record gives: V gene, clone size, CDR3 length, J gene, D gene, CDR3 DNA, CDR3 protein. A D gene is named only where the DNA matches it firmly. Clone size is stated in some rows and not others, as once, few, many or a class when expanded.

v_call: TRBV20-1
clone_size: few
cdr3_length: 14
j_call: TRBJ1-2
d_call: .
cdr3_nt: TGCAGTGCTAGTCCGGCGGGAGCTAACTATGGCTACACCTTC
cdr3_aa: CSASPAGANYGYTF

v_call: TRBV14
clone_size: .
cdr3_length: 17
j_call: TRBJ1-2
d_call: .
cdr3_nt: TGTGCCAGCAGCCAAGATCATGGCCCCCAAGCGACCTATGGCTACACCTTC
cdr3_aa: CASSQDHGPQATYGYTF

v_call: TRBV5-1
clone_size: .
cdr3_length: 15
j_call: TRBJ1-6
d_call: TRBD1
cdr3_nt: TGCGCCAGCAGCTTGGCGGGACAGCTTTATTCACCCCTCCACTTT
cdr3_aa: CASSLAGQLYSPLHF

v_call: TRBV9
clone_size: .
cdr3_length: 18
j_call: TRBJ2-3
d_call: TRBD1
cdr3_nt: TGTGCCAGCAGCGCAGGCGTGATGTGGACAGGGTTAAAAGATACGCAGTATTTT
cdr3_aa: CASSAGVMWTGLKDTQYF

v_call: TRBV28
clone_size: .
cdr3_length: 15
j_call: TRBJ1-1
d_call: .
cdr3_nt: TGTGCCAGCAGTTCGCCCTTCGGGGGTACCTATGAAGCTTTCTTT
cdr3_aa: CASSSPFGGTYEAFF

v_call: TRBV30
clone_size: .
cdr3_length: 15
j_call: TRBJ2-1
d_call: TRBD1
cdr3_nt: TGTGCCTGGAGGGGCGGACAGGGGGAGTGGGATGAGCAGTTCTTC
cdr3_aa: CAWRGGQGEWDEQFF

v_call: TRBV15
clone_size: .
cdr3_length: 17
j_call: TRBJ2-3
d_call: TRBD1
cdr3_nt: TGTGCCACCAGCAGCGAACCCGGACAGGGGGCGCAAGATACGCAGTATTTT
cdr3_aa: CATSSEPGQGAQDTQYF

v_call: TRBV5-1
clone_size: .
cdr3_length: 15
j_call: TRBJ2-1
d_call: .
cdr3_nt: TGCGCCAGCAGCTTGGGGGGACTTCCCTACAATGAGCAGTTCTTC
cdr3_aa: CASSLGGLPYNEQFF

v_call: TRBV20-1
clone_size: .
cdr3_length: 9
j_call: TRBJ2-1
d_call: .
cdr3_nt: TGCAGTGTGCGCAATGAGCAGTTCTTC
cdr3_aa: CSVRNEQFF

v_call: TRBV30
clone_size: .
cdr3_length: 17
j_call: TRBJ2-1
d_call: TRBD2
cdr3_nt: TGTGCCTGGAATCATAAGGAGCGGGGGGTCTCCTACAATGAGCAGTTCTTC
cdr3_aa: CAWNHKERGVSYNEQFF

v_call: TRBV7-3
clone_size: .
cdr3_length: 15
j_call: TRBJ1-2
d_call: TRBD1
cdr3_nt: TGTGCCAGCAGCCAAACCGGGGGGGACAGCTATGGCTACACCTTC
cdr3_aa: CASSQTGGDSYGYTF

v_call: TRBV9
clone_size: .
cdr3_length: 15
j_call: TRBJ1-6
d_call: .
cdr3_nt: TGTGCCAGCAGCGTAGGGGCGATGCCTAATTCACCCCTCCACTTT
cdr3_aa: CASSVGAMPNSPLHF

v_call: TRBV15
clone_size: .
cdr3_length: 14
j_call: TRBJ2-1
d_call: .
cdr3_nt: TGTGCCACCAGCAGAGCAACCACAAACAATGAGCAGTTCTTC
cdr3_aa: CATSRATTNNEQFF

v_call: TRBV6-5
clone_size: .
cdr3_length: 15
j_call: TRBJ2-4
d_call: TRBD1
cdr3_nt: TGTGCCAGCAGGGACAGGGACGGGGCCAAAAACATTCAGTACTTC
cdr3_aa: CASRDRDGAKNIQYF

v_call: TRBV6-7
clone_size: once
cdr3_length: 11
j_call: TRBJ2-5
d_call: .
cdr3_nt: TGTGCCAGCAGTTACCGGGAGACCCAGTACTTC
cdr3_aa: CASSYRETQYF

v_call: TRBV13
clone_size: .
cdr3_length: 18
j_call: TRBJ1-1
d_call: TRBD1
cdr3_nt: TGTGCCAGCAGCTTAGGGGGTTCCCCTTCACAGGGGGGGGGTGAAGCTTTCTTT
cdr3_aa: CASSLGGSPSQGGGEAFF

v_call: TRBV28
clone_size: .
cdr3_length: 13
j_call: TRBJ1-2
d_call: .
cdr3_nt: TGTGCCAGCAGTTTACCAGGGAACTATGGCTACACCTTC
cdr3_aa: CASSLPGNYGYTF

v_call: TRBV13
clone_size: few
cdr3_length: 15
j_call: TRBJ1-1
d_call: TRBD1
cdr3_nt: TGTGCCAGCAGCATCCTTGGACAGGGGAACACTGAAGCTTTCTTT
cdr3_aa: CASSILGQGNTEAFF

v_call: TRBV18
clone_size: .
cdr3_length: 15
j_call: TRBJ1-2
d_call: .
cdr3_nt: TGTGCCAGCTCACCACTACAGGGAGATGACTATGGCTACACCTTC
cdr3_aa: CASSPLQGDDYGYTF

v_call: TRBV7-3
clone_size: .
cdr3_length: 13
j_call: TRBJ1-1
d_call: .
cdr3_nt: TGTGCCAGCAGCTTAACCGGGGGTACTGAAGCTTTCTTT
cdr3_aa: CASSLTGGTEAFF

v_call: TRBV19
clone_size: .
cdr3_length: 17
j_call: TRBJ1-5
d_call: TRBD1
cdr3_nt: TGTGCCAGTAGTGCGTTCCAGGGGGCCAGTAGCAATCAGCCCCAGCATTTT
cdr3_aa: CASSAFQGASSNQPQHF

v_call: TRBV28
clone_size: .
cdr3_length: 15
j_call: TRBJ1-2
d_call: TRBD1
cdr3_nt: TGTGCCAGCAGTCACCTGGCGGACAGGGTTTATGGCTACACCTTC
cdr3_aa: CASSHLADRVYGYTF

v_call: TRBV7-9
clone_size: once
cdr3_length: 19
j_call: TRBJ2-1
d_call: TRBD2
cdr3_nt: TGTGCCAGCAGCCCGACTAGCTCCAACCTAATAAATTATTACAATGAGCAGTTCTTC
cdr3_aa: CASSPTSSNLINYYNEQFF

v_call: TRBV7-3
clone_size: .
cdr3_length: 15
j_call: TRBJ1-6
d_call: .
cdr3_nt: TGTGCCAGCAGCTTAACGGCAGGGAACAATTCACCCCTCCACTTT
cdr3_aa: CASSLTAGNNSPLHF

v_call: TRBV10-3
clone_size: .
cdr3_length: 15
j_call: TRBJ2-1
d_call: TRBD2
cdr3_nt: TGTGCCATCAGTGCGGGTCTAGCGGGGAGGGCTGAGCAGTTCTTC
cdr3_aa: CAISAGLAGRAEQFF

v_call: TRBV6-5
clone_size: .
cdr3_length: 15
j_call: TRBJ1-5
d_call: .
cdr3_nt: TGTGCCAGCAGTACCCAGGGTGTAGGCAATCAGCCCCAGCATTTT
cdr3_aa: CASSTQGVGNQPQHF

v_call: TRBV28
clone_size: .
cdr3_length: 15
j_call: TRBJ2-1
d_call: TRBD1
cdr3_nt: TGTGCCAGCAGCTCACCCCGGGACAGGGGCGATGAGCAGTTCTTC
cdr3_aa: CASSSPRDRGDEQFF

v_call: TRBV19
clone_size: .
cdr3_length: 15
j_call: TRBJ2-2
d_call: .
cdr3_nt: TGTGCCAGTAGCCCCCGTTGGGGGGTCACCGGGGAGCTGTTTTTT
cdr3_aa: CASSPRWGVTGELFF

v_call: TRBV9
clone_size: .
cdr3_length: 15
j_call: TRBJ2-5
d_call: TRBD2
cdr3_nt: TGTGCCAGCAGCGGACTAGCGGGGCAACAAGAGACCCAGTACTTC
cdr3_aa: CASSGLAGQQETQYF

v_call: TRBV12-5
clone_size: .
cdr3_length: 11
j_call: TRBJ1-6
d_call: .
cdr3_nt: TGTGCTAGTGGTCTTAATTCACCCCTCCACTTT
cdr3_aa: CASGLNSPLHF

v_call: TRBV5-1
clone_size: .
cdr3_length: 14
j_call: TRBJ1-1
d_call: .
cdr3_nt: TGCGCCAGCAGCCAACAGGATCTGGACACTGAAGCTTTCTTT
cdr3_aa: CASSQQDLDTEAFF

v_call: TRBV7-2
clone_size: .
cdr3_length: 13
j_call: TRBJ1-2
d_call: TRBD1
cdr3_nt: TGTGCCAGCAGCTTGGGACAGGGGAATGGCTACACCTTC
cdr3_aa: CASSLGQGNGYTF

v_call: TRBV14
clone_size: few
cdr3_length: 14
j_call: TRBJ2-7
d_call: .
cdr3_nt: TGTGCCAGCAGCCAAGGGGCAGGGTCCTACGAGCAGTACTTC
cdr3_aa: CASSQGAGSYEQYF

v_call: TRBV28
clone_size: .
cdr3_length: 11
j_call: TRBJ2-1
d_call: .
cdr3_nt: TGTGCCAGCAGCCCAGGGTATGAGCAGTTCTTC
cdr3_aa: CASSPGYEQFF

v_call: TRBV7-3
clone_size: .
cdr3_length: 15
j_call: TRBJ2-2
d_call: TRBD2
cdr3_nt: TGTGCCAGCAGCTTAATTCGGGGGGACACCGGGGAGCTGTTTTTT
cdr3_aa: CASSLIRGDTGELFF

v_call: TRBV10-3
clone_size: .
cdr3_length: 14
j_call: TRBJ1-6
d_call: .
cdr3_nt: TGTGCCATCAGCCTGACAGAATATAATTCACCCCTCCACTTT
cdr3_aa: CAISLTEYNSPLHF

v_call: TRBV9
clone_size: .
cdr3_length: 15
j_call: TRBJ1-4
d_call: .
cdr3_nt: TGTGCCAGCAGCCCAGAGGCAGCAACTAATGAAAAACTGTTTTTT
cdr3_aa: CASSPEAATNEKLFF

v_call: TRBV7-2
clone_size: .
cdr3_length: 13
j_call: TRBJ1-1
d_call: TRBD1
cdr3_nt: TGTGCCAGCAGCTGGACAGGGCCCGAGGGAGCTTTCTTT
cdr3_aa: CASSWTGPEGAFF

v_call: TRBV7-8
clone_size: .
cdr3_length: 16
j_call: TRBJ2-1
d_call: TRBD2
cdr3_nt: TGTGCCAGCAGCTTAGCTACTAGCGGGGGGGCACATGAGCAGTTCTTC
cdr3_aa: CASSLATSGGAHEQFF

v_call: TRBV7-2
clone_size: .
cdr3_length: 14
j_call: TRBJ2-1
d_call: .
cdr3_nt: TGTGCCAGCAGCCGGAGGGGGCCCTACAATGAGCAGTTCTTC
cdr3_aa: CASSRRGPYNEQFF

v_call: TRBV9
clone_size: .
cdr3_length: 15
j_call: TRBJ1-5
d_call: .
cdr3_nt: TGTGCCAGCAGCCCTTCGGGGGGGAGCAATCAGCCCCAGCATTTT
cdr3_aa: CASSPSGGSNQPQHF

v_call: TRBV11-3
clone_size: .
cdr3_length: 13
j_call: TRBJ2-1
d_call: .
cdr3_nt: TGTGCCAGCAGCATTATACACCACAATGAGCAGTTCTTC
cdr3_aa: CASSIIHHNEQFF

v_call: TRBV18
clone_size: .
cdr3_length: 16
j_call: TRBJ2-1
d_call: TRBD1
cdr3_nt: TGTGCCAGCTCACCACGGAGACAGGGGGCGGACAATGAGCAGTTCTTC
cdr3_aa: CASSPRRQGADNEQFF

v_call: TRBV5-6
clone_size: .
cdr3_length: 13
j_call: TRBJ2-5
d_call: .
cdr3_nt: TGTGCCAGCAGCTTGGTCGCACGGGAGACCCAGTACTTC
cdr3_aa: CASSLVARETQYF

v_call: TRBV19
clone_size: few
cdr3_length: 14
j_call: TRBJ2-7
d_call: TRBD1
cdr3_nt: TGTGCCAGTAGTATAGGTGGACAGGCCTACGAGCAGTACTTC
cdr3_aa: CASSIGGQAYEQYF

v_call: TRBV9
clone_size: .
cdr3_length: 12
j_call: TRBJ1-1
d_call: TRBD1
cdr3_nt: TGTGCCAGCAGCCCAGGACAGGGTGAAGCTTTTTTT
cdr3_aa: CASSPGQGEAFF

v_call: TRBV5-6
clone_size: .
cdr3_length: 13
j_call: TRBJ1-1
d_call: .
cdr3_nt: TGTGCCAGCGCTGCGGGGGGTGACACTGAAGCTTTCTTT
cdr3_aa: CASAAGGDTEAFF

v_call: TRBV7-8
clone_size: few
cdr3_length: 14
j_call: TRBJ1-1
d_call: .
cdr3_nt: TGTGCCAGCAGCTTAAGCTCAGGGGTCACTGAAGCTTTCTTT
cdr3_aa: CASSLSSGVTEAFF

v_call: TRBV28
clone_size: .
cdr3_length: 16
j_call: TRBJ1-4
d_call: TRBD1
cdr3_nt: TGTGCCAGCTCCTCCGGACAGGGGGCGACTAATGAAAAACTGTTTTTT
cdr3_aa: CASSSGQGATNEKLFF

v_call: TRBV11-1
clone_size: .
cdr3_length: 16
j_call: TRBJ1-4
d_call: .
cdr3_nt: TGTGCCAGCAGCGGACACAGGGATAAGGATAATGAAAAACTGTTTTTT
cdr3_aa: CASSGHRDKDNEKLFF

v_call: TRBV19
clone_size: .
cdr3_length: 14
j_call: TRBJ1-1
d_call: .
cdr3_nt: TGTGCCAGTAGTACGGGACAATTTAACACTGAAGCTTTCTTT
cdr3_aa: CASSTGQFNTEAFF

v_call: TRBV11-2
clone_size: few
cdr3_length: 14
j_call: TRBJ1-1
d_call: .
cdr3_nt: TGTGCCAGCAGCTTAGTTGGCATGAACACTGAAGCTTTCTTT
cdr3_aa: CASSLVGMNTEAFF

v_call: TRBV19
clone_size: few
cdr3_length: 13
j_call: TRBJ2-2
d_call: .
cdr3_nt: TGTGCCAGCCGGGACACGAACACCGGGGAGCTGTTTTTT
cdr3_aa: CASRDTNTGELFF